Below are 29 T cell receptor beta chains sequenced from a single sample in a study of blood T cell repertoires in COVID-19. Some clones are missing from TCRdb's copy, which holds only in-frame ones; the method was immunoSEQ multiplex PCR. The sample holds approximately 210,000 clones, less than 90% seen once. The specimen sequenced was peripheral blood. Source of these receptors: a man between 40 and 49 years old with acute or convalescent COVID-19.

The gene calls are TRBV7-3 and TRBJ2-7, with unresolved D. Trimming removed 5 bases from V and 1 base from J, with 12 bases in between. The CDR3 covers 14 residues. Germline V gives CDR1 SGHTA, CDR2 FQGTGA. CDR3 residues: CASSPRSVSYEQYF. The CDR3 nucleotides are TGTGCCAGCAGCCCCCGTTCCGTGTCCTACGAGCAGTACTTC. Full variable domain (outside the CDR3, taken from reference TRBV7-3 and TRBJ2-7): GAGVSQTPSNKVTEKGKYVELRCDPISGHTALYWYRQSLGQGPEFLIYFQGTGAADDSGLPNDRFFAVRPEGSVSTLKIQRTERGDSAVYLCASSPRSVSYEQYFGPGTRLTVT.

The J gene is TRBJ1-3, the V gene TRBV5-1, with a possible D match to TRBD1 (6 bases). CDR3 length equals 14 residues. V shed 4 bases and J shed 1 base, with 9 bases lying between them. Germline lookup yields CDR1 SGHRS and CDR2 YFSETQ. The CDR3 DNA is TGCGCCAGCAGCATTCAGGGGTCTGGAAACACCATATATTTT. Residues: CASSIQGSGNTIYF.

The chain recombines TRBV6-5 with TRBJ1-2, with D tentatively TRBD1 (6 bases). The length of the CDR3 is 14 residues. V shed 6 bases and J shed 4 bases, with 15 bases lying between them. CDR1 and CDR2 from the germline V gene are MNHEY and SVGAGI. CDR3 coding DNA: TGTGCCAGCAGCCCAGGGGACGGAGGCTATGGCTACACCTTC. It translates to CASSPGDGGYGYTF.

This clone is a singleton in its sample. The CDR3 loop is CASSHGTAQETQYF. The CDR3 nucleotides are TGTGCCAGCAGCCACGGGACAGCTCAAGAGACCCAGTACTTC. The chain employs TRBV5-4 and TRBJ2-5, with 7 bases fitting TRBD1. Looked up from germline, CDR1 is SGHNT and CDR2 is YYREEE (reference sequence). The V and J ends lost 4 bases and 2 bases, in that order; junction bases with no gene match: 5. The length of the CDR3 is 14 residues.

V gene TRBV3-1 (or the pseudogene TRBV3-2) combines with J gene TRBJ1-3, with D hard to call. The V end lost 0 bases, the J end lost 4 bases, and 10 bases lay between the germline ends. This CDR3 is built from 15 residues. Germline assignment: CDR1 LGHDT and CDR2 YNNKEL (reference sequence). The CDR3 loop is CASSQDRVEGNTIYF. The CDR3 DNA follows: TGTGCCAGCAGCCAAGATCGGGTAGAGGGAAACACCATATATTTT.

In its sample, this clone was seen once. V and J are TRBV7-8 and TRBJ2-1, with TRBD1 as a possible D gene (6 bases). Trimming took 4 bases from V and 3 from J, leaving 10 bases between them. The CDR3 consists of 14 residues. From germline, CDR1 is SGHVS and CDR2 FQNEAQ. The CDR3 coding sequence is TGTGCCAGCAGCTCGGGACAAATCTACAATGAGCAGTTCTTC. It is translated as CASSSGQIYNEQFF.

V and J are TRBV27 and TRBJ1-1; unclear D gene. Trimming cost V 2 bases and J 1 base, with 8 bases left between them. This CDR3 spans 14 amino acids. Germline V gene data show CDR1 as MNHEY and CDR2 as SMNVEV (reference sequence). The CDR3 is CASSLRAQNTEAFF. For the CDR3, the DNA is TGTGCCAGCAGTTTACGAGCCCAGAACACTGAAGCTTTCTTT.

The V and J genes are TRBV7-2 and TRBJ2-2; a possible D gene is TRBD2 (6 bases). Deletions cut 3 bases from V and 0 bases from J, with 14 bases between. The CDR3 has 17 amino acids. Germline V gene data show CDR1 as SGHTA and CDR2 as FQGNSA. Here the CDR3 reads CASSFLRTTSNTGELFF. The CDR3 bases are TGTGCCAGCAGCTTCTTACGGACTACCTCGAACACCGGGGAGCTGTTTTTT.

CDR3: CASSEVRQDNQPQHF. CDR3 DNA sequence: TGTGCCAGCAGTGAAGTCAGACAGGACAATCAGCCCCAGCATTTT. The chain has TRBV6-1 and TRBJ1-5, with D possibly TRBD1 on 6 matching bases. From germline, CDR1 is MNHNS and CDR2 SASEGT. The CDR3 has 15 amino acids. V lost 1 base and J lost 3, with 10 bases in between.

The chain has TRBV21-1 and TRBJ2-7; the table's D call, TRBD1, has no DNA check behind it. TRBV21-1 is a recognized pseudogene. The CDR3 totals 15 residues. CDR3 residues: CASSKMGANPYEQYF. CDR3 coding DNA: TGTGCCAGCAGCAAAATGGGGGCAAACCCCTACGAGCAGTACTTC.

The chain recombines TRBV19 with TRBJ1-1, with a tentative D call TRBD1 (5 bases). V lost 3 bases and J 10 bases, leaving 12 bases between the germline ends. From germline, CDR1 is LNHDA and CDR2 SQIVND (reference sequence). The CDR3 is 12 amino acids. CDR3 in amino acids: CASSMLDKRAFF. The CDR3 nucleotides read TGTGCCAGTAGTATGTTGGACAAGCGAGCTTTCTTT.

The V gene is TRBV6-5, the J gene TRBJ1-4; TRBD1 might be the D (6 bases). The CDR3 has 16 amino acids. Between the trimmed V and J ends, which lost 0 bases and 6 bases, there was a span of 14 bases. Germline CDR1 reads MNHEY; CDR2 reads SVGAGI. This CDR3 is CASSYSGAGEDEKLFF. The DNA for the CDR3 is TGTGCCAGCAGTTACTCCGGGGCAGGGGAAGATGAAAAACTGTTTTTT.

The chain recombines TRBV30 with TRBJ2-7, with no clear D. CDR3 length: 11 amino acids. From germline, CDR1 is GTSNPN and CDR2 SVGIG (reference sequence). V was cut by 2 bases and J by 3 bases, with 5 bases left in between. This CDR3 is CAWSTRYEQYF. The CDR3 bases are TGTGCCTGGAGTACTCGCTACGAGCAGTACTTC.

The chain links TRBV6-5 to TRBJ2-7, with D maybe TRBD2 (5 bases). Germline V CDR1 and CDR2: MNHEY, SVGAGI. This CDR3 comprises 14 residues. The germline V and J ends were trimmed by 7 bases and 3 bases, with 16 bases remaining between them. CDR3 DNA: TGTGCCAGCACCCCTGGAGGACGTGACTACGAGCAGTACTTC. Amino acids: CASTPGGRDYEQYF.

V is TRBV18 and J is TRBJ1-1; the D is unclear. V lost 3 bases and J 6 bases, leaving 5 bases between the germline ends. The germline V gene encodes CDR1 KGHSH and CDR2 LQKENI. This CDR3 has 11 residues. The CDR3 region is CASSPGPEAFF. DNA of the CDR3: TGTGCCAGCTCACCTGGCCCTGAAGCTTTCTTT.

This clone was seen a single time. V and J are TRBV7-8 and TRBJ1-1; TRBD1 might be the D (5 bases). This CDR3 is 12 amino acids long. Germline V gene sequence: CDR1 SGHVS, CDR2 FQNEAQ. Trimming removed 5 bases at V and 4 bases at J, with 8 bases between. The CDR3, as DNA: TGTGCCAGCAGCCCAAGGGGCACTGAAGCTTTCTTT. Protein product: CASSPRGTEAFF.

This sequence joins TRBV18 and TRBJ1-1; no definite D call. V shed 3 bases and J shed 5 bases, with 16 bases lying between them. Germline assignment: CDR1 KGHSH and CDR2 LQKENI. The CDR3 is 15 amino acids. In DNA form, the CDR3 reads TGTGCCAGCTCACCGACCGACCTAGGTGAGACTGAAGCTTTCTTT. Its protein product is CASSPTDLGETEAFF.

The chain carries TRBV27 and TRBJ2-2, with 9 bases aligning to TRBD1. The CDR3 sequence is 15 residues long. With 8 bases clipped from V and 4 bases from J, the junction kept 8 bases outside the gene matches. Per germline, CDR1 MNHEY and CDR2 SMNVEV (reference sequence). The CDR3 reads CASFPGQGFTGELFF. The CDR3 bases are TGTGCCAGCTTCCCGGGACAGGGCTTCACCGGGGAGCTGTTTTTT.

The J gene is TRBJ1-3, the V gene TRBV7-3; D not resolved. Trimming removed 5 bases at V and 0 bases at J, with 5 bases between. CDR1 is SGHTA and CDR2 is FQGTGA in the germline V gene. CDR3 size: 13 residues. This chain's CDR3 is CASSPSSGNTIYF. The DNA for the CDR3 is TGTGCCAGCAGCCCATCCTCTGGAAACACCATATATTTT.

J is TRBJ1-5 and V is TRBV6-2 or TRBV6-3, with D perhaps TRBD1 (5 bases). Germline CDR1 reads MNHEY; CDR2 reads SVGEGT. Trimming cost V 5 bases and J 4 bases, with 15 bases left between them. The CDR3 sequence is 15 residues long. The DNA of the CDR3 is TGTGCCAGCAGTAAACCGACAGTGGGGAATCAGCCCCAGCATTTT. Its translation is CASSKPTVGNQPQHF.

The V call is TRBV7-8, the J call TRBJ2-2; tentative D call: TRBD2 (5 bases). The V and J ends lost 2 bases and 7 bases respectively, with 11 bases between them. This CDR3 is built from 14 residues. The germline gives CDR1 SGHVS, CDR2 FQNEAQ. CDR3 amino acids: CASSLPRGGGELFF. The DNA of the CDR3 is TGTGCCAGCAGCTTACCTCGGGGTGGCGGGGAGCTGTTTTTT.

The genes are TRBV7-2 and TRBJ2-4, with unresolved D. This CDR3 contains 15 residues. Trimming stripped 0 bases from V and 9 bases from J, with 15 bases between. CDR1 is SGHTA and CDR2 is FQGNSA in the germline V gene. CDR3 DNA sequence: TGTGCCAGCAGCTTAGCGCGCTCTAGTCAGAGCATTCAGTACTTC. Protein: CASSLARSSQSIQYF. Drawing the rest from reference TRBV7-2 and TRBJ2-4, the complete variable domain is GAGVSQSPSNKVTEKGKDVELRCDPISGHTALYWYRQSLGQGLEFLIYFQGNSAPDKSGLPSDRFSAERTGGSVSTLTIQRTQQEDSAVYLCASSLARSSQSIQYFGAGTRLSVL.

A single count supports this clone. V usage is TRBV5-8 and J usage is TRBJ2-5; TRBD2 agrees at 9 bases. V gave up 0 bases and J gave up 2 bases; unmatched junction bases: 8. Germline V gives CDR1 SGHTS, CDR2 YDEGEE. The CDR3 length is 17 residues. CDR3 DNA: TGTGCCAGCAGCTTGGGCTCGGCTAGCGGGGTTCAAGAGACCCAGTACTTC. Translation: CASSLGSASGVQETQYF.

The CDR3 protein is CASSLGQGRFQETQYF. In DNA, the CDR3 is TGTGCCAGCAGCTTAGGACAGGGTAGATTTCAAGAGACCCAGTACTTC. The chain uses TRBV7-9 and TRBJ2-5, with TRBD1 matching over 7 bases. The length of the CDR3 is 16 residues. Germline values: CDR1 SEHNR, CDR2 FQNEAQ (reference sequence). V lost 1 base, J lost 2 bases, and 7 bases stayed unmatched.

The chain uses TRBV7-2 and TRBJ2-1, with D unclear. Trimming pared 1 base from V and 3 bases from J, leaving 7 bases between. In germline, CDR1 is SGHTA, CDR2 FQGNSA. This CDR3 spans 14 amino acids. As DNA, the CDR3 is TGTGCCAGCAGCTTAGTGGCGGTCTACAATGAGCAGTTCTTC. Protein sequence: CASSLVAVYNEQFF.

The chain employs TRBV4-1 and TRBJ2-1; D is perhaps TRBD1 (6 bases). CDR1 and CDR2 from the germline V gene are MGHRA and YSYEKL. The CDR3 runs to 14 residues. V gave up 0 bases and J gave up 6 bases, with 9 bases separating them. The CDR3 here is CASSQDPRGNEQFF. The CDR3 nucleotides are TGCGCCAGCAGCCAAGATCCCAGGGGCAATGAGCAGTTCTTC.

The chain links TRBV9 to TRBJ2-3, with D perhaps TRBD2 (6 bases). Trimming removed 3 bases from V and 11 bases from J, with 13 bases in between. Per the germline V gene, CDR1 is SGDLS and CDR2 is YYNGEE. The CDR3 is 12 residues long. The CDR3 DNA reads as TGTGCCAGCAGCGGCGACGGGAGCAGGCAGTATTTT. Translating gives CASSGDGSRQYF.

The rearrangement links TRBV28 to TRBJ1-1, with D maybe TRBD1 (6 bases). Trimming took 2 bases from V and 0 from J, leaving 13 bases between them. This CDR3 has 16 residues. Germline CDR1 MDHEN, CDR2 SYDVKM. The CDR3 spells CASSLPHRVMNTEAFF. In DNA form, the CDR3 reads TGTGCCAGCAGTTTACCTCACAGGGTTATGAACACTGAAGCTTTCTTT.

The genes are TRBV6-5 and TRBJ1-6; 10 bases are a match to TRBD1. V gave up 0 bases and J gave up 9 bases; unmatched junction bases: 2. Germline-derived CDR1 and CDR2 are MNHEY and SVGAGI. This CDR3 region has 15 residues. The CDR3, as DNA: TGTGCCAGCAGTTACTCGACAGGGGGCGCTTCACCCCTCCACTTT. This gives the protein CASSYSTGGASPLHF.